The TCR beta chain under discussion was sequenced for a study of OX40 agonist ivuxolimab in advanced cancers. Study-level findings and limits: There was clonal expansion of CD4+ and CD8+ blood T cells by week 6 at 0.1 to 3.0 mg/kg.

For this clone: The antigen remains undetermined.

TCRdb keeps only in-frame clones here, not all; method: immunoSEQ multiplex PCR. Found here are 65,000 to 75,000 clones, nearly 90% of them singletons; the top ten hold around 4.1%. People who had autoimmune disease history or systemic immunosuppression were excluded. Trimming took 2 bases from V and 3 from J; bases not matched to a gene: 8. In germline, CDR1 is SGHKS, CDR2 YYEKEE (reference sequence). This CDR3 spans 18 amino acids. This specimen consisted of CD4+ or CD8+ T cells sorted from blood, obtained in a trial of the OX40 agonist ivuxolimab. The chain carries TRBV5-5 and TRBJ2-7; the match to TRBD2 covers 16 bases. This TCR derives from an adult with an advanced solid tumor such as melanoma, head and neck, liver or kidney cancer. Here the CDR3 DNA reads TGTGCCAGCAGCTTACCGTCCGGGACTAGCGGGAGGGTCTACGAGCAGTACTTC. This translates into CASSLPSGTSGRVYEQYF.